The present T cell receptor beta chain was sequenced within a study of synovial regulatory T cells in juvenile arthritis. As for the study in general: One patient received methotrexate plus infliximab; one lacked treatment information.

Profiled with immunoSEQ multiplex PCR; TCRdb holds only in-frame clones, not every one. The sample holds around 10,000 clones. Germline loops: CDR1 SGHDN, CDR2 FVKESK. The CDR3 has 15 residues. No coding sequence is recorded. Sequencing was done on a sample of Treg cells from blood. Subset denoted: remaining (HLA-DR-negative) circulating blood Treg cells. This TCR was recovered from a donor younger than 30 with juvenile idiopathic arthritis. The rearrangement links TRBV14 to TRBJ1-6; TCRdb returns TRBD1, unconfirmable since there is no DNA. CDR3 residues: CASSQDRGGRAPLHF.